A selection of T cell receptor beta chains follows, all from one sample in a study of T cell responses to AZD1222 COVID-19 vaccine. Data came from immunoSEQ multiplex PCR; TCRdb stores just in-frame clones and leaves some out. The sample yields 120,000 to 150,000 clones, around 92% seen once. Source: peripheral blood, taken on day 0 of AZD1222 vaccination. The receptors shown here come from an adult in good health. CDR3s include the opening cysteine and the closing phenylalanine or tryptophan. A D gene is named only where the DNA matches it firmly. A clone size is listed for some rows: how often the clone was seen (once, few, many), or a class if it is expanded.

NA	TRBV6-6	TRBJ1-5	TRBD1	CASRSQGPGGNQPQHF	TGTGCCAGCAGATCACAGGGGCCTGGGGGCAATCAGCCCCAGCATTTT
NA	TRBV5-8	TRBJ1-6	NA	CASSSGGTDYSPLHF	TGTGCCAGCAGCTCGGGGGGGACTGATTATTCACCCCTCCACTTT
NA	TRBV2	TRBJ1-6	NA	CASSPRSSPLHF	TGTGCCAGCAGCCCAAGGAGTTCACCCCTCCACTTT
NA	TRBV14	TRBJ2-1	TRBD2	CASSPYGGGYNEQFF	TGTGCCAGCAGCCCCTACGGCGGGGGGTACAATGAGCAGTTCTTC
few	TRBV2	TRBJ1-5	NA	CASSLEGHQPQHF	TGTGCCAGCAGCTTGGAGGGGCATCAGCCCCAGCATTTT
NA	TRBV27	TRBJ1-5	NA	CASSLPKPLWRNQPQHF	TGTGCCAGCAGTTTGCCCAAACCCTTGTGGCGCAATCAGCCCCAGCATTTT
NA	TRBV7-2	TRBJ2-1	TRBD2	CASSLEVTSGGAREFF	TGTGCCAGCAGCTTAGAAGTGACTAGCGGGGGGGCCAGGGAGTTCTTC
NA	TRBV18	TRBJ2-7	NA	CASSPYGLTLPYEQYF	TGTGCCAGCTCACCCTATGGGTTGACTCTCCCCTACGAGCAGTACTTC
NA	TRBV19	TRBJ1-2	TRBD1	CASSMGQASYGYTF	TGTGCCAGTAGTATGGGACAGGCCTCCTATGGCTACACCTTC
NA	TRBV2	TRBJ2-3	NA	CASSPPTTDTQYF	TGTGCCAGCAGTCCCCCGACTACAGATACGCAGTATTTT
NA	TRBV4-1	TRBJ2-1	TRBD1	CASSHETGAYNEQFF	TGCGCCAGCAGCCATGAGACAGGGGCCTACAATGAGCAGTTCTTC
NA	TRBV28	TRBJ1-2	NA	CASSKGGAGYGYTF	TGTGCCAGCAGTAAGGGGGGCGCAGGGTATGGCTACACCTTC
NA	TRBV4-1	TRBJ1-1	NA	CASSQGIDRSEAFF	TGCGCCAGCAGCCAGGGGATCGACAGATCTGAAGCTTTCTTT
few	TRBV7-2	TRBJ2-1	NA	CASSLATAYNEQFF	TGTGCCAGCAGCTTAGCAACCGCCTACAATGAGCAGTTCTTC
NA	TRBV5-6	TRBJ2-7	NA	CASSWSGTSYEQYF	TGTGCCAGCAGCTGGTCCGGGACAAGCTACGAGCAGTACTTC
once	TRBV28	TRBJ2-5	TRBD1	CASSYPIGGTGRSRTQYF	TGTGCCAGCAGTTACCCGATCGGGGGGACAGGGCGCAGTAGGACCCAGTACTTC
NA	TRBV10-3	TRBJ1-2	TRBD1	CAIRPGTGGNYGYTF	TGTGCCATCAGGCCAGGGACAGGGGGAAATTATGGCTACACCTTC
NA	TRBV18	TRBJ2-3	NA	CASSRDGVGTDTQYF	TGTGCCAGCTCTCGTGACGGCGTAGGGACAGATACGCAGTATTTT
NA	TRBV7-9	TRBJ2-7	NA	CASSLEGRTGRYEQYF	TGTGCCAGCAGCTTGGAGGGGCGAACAGGGCGCTACGAGCAGTACTTC
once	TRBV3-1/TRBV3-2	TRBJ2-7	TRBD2	CASSLEASGQEQYF	TGTGCCAGCAGCCTAGAGGCTAGCGGGCAAGAGCAGTACTTC
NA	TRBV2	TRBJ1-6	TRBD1	CASATRGQYNSPLHF	TGTGCCAGCGCCACGCGGGGACAGTATAATTCACCCCTCCACTTT
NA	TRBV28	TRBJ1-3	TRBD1	CASSPGTAGNTIYF	TGTGCCAGCAGCCCTGGGACAGCTGGAAACACCATATATTTT
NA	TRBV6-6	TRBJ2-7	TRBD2	CASSIWREGHEQYF	TGTGCCAGCAGTATTTGGCGGGAGGGCCACGAGCAGTACTTC
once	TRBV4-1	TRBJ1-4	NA	CASSQERGGQRGSRNREKLFF	TGCGCCAGCAGCCAAGAAAGAGGAGGACAACGTGGAAGCCGTAACCGTGAAAAACTGTTTTTT
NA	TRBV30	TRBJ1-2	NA	CAWGTHGYTF	TGTGCCTGGGGAACACACGGCTACACCTTC
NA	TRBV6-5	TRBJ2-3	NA	CASKERSTDTQYF	TGTGCCAGCAAGGAGCGGAGCACAGATACGCAGTATTTT
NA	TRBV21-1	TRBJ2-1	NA	CANPFTGMSIGDEQFF	TGTGCCAACCCGTTCACAGGGATGAGCATAGGGGATGAGCAGTTCTTC
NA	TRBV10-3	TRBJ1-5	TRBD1	CAISESLQGADVNQPQHF	TGTGCCATCAGTGAGTCTCTCCAGGGGGCTGATGTCAATCAGCCCCAGCATTTT
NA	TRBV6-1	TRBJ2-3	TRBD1	CASSVTGGHSRTDTQYF	TGTGCCAGCAGTGTAACAGGGGGCCACTCCCGCACAGATACGCAGTATTTT
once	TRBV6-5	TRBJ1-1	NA	CASSYLTEAFF	TGTGCCAGCAGTTATTTGACTGAAGCTTTCTTT
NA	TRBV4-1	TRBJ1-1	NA	CASSQGHRGYEAFF	TGCGCCAGCAGCCAAGGTCACAGAGGATATGAAGCTTTCTTT
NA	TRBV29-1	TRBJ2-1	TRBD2	CSVGTSGSYNEQFF	TGCAGCGTTGGGACTAGCGGGAGTTACAATGAGCAGTTCTTC
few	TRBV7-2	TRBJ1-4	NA	CASSLVGIGEKLFF	TGTGCCAGCAGCTTAGTAGGGATTGGTGAAAAACTGTTTTTT
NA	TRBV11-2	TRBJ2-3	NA	CASSFDLGPGGDTQYF	TGTGCCAGCAGCTTCGACCTGGGCCCCGGTGGGGATACGCAGTATTTT
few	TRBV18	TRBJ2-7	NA	CASSPPRGPYEQYF	TGTGCCAGCTCACCTCCCCGGGGGCCCTACGAGCAGTACTTC
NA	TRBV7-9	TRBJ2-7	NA	CASSSSVSLYEQYF	TGTGCCAGCAGCTCCTCCGTTAGCCTCTACGAGCAGTACTTC
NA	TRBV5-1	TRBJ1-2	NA	CASSLVGTYGYTF	TGCGCCAGCAGCTTGGTGGGGACCTATGGCTACACCTTC
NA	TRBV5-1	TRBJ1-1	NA	CASSSTNRAFF	TGCGCCAGCAGCTCGACAAATAGAGCTTTCTTT
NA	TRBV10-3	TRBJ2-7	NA	CAIREPGGSYEQYF	TGTGCCATCAGGGAGCCGGGTGGGTCCTACGAGCAGTACTTC
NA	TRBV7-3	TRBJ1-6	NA	CASSLRGDYSPLHF	TGTGCCAGCAGCTTGAGGGGGGATTATTCACCCCTCCACTTT
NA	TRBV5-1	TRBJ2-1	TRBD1	CASSLVPDRVMNEQFF	TGCGCCAGCAGCTTGGTTCCGGACAGGGTGATGAATGAGCAGTTCTTC
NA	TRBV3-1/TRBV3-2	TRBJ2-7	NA	CASSQSFREYEQYF	TGTGCCAGCAGCCAAAGTTTTAGGGAATACGAGCAGTACTTC
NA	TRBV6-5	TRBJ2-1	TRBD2	CASSSTSGGYNEQFF	TGTGCCAGCAGCTCCACTAGCGGGGGCTACAATGAGCAGTTCTTC
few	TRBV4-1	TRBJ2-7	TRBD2	CASSPSEAAGSYEQYF	TGCGCCAGCAGCCCCTCCGAGGCAGCGGGGTCATACGAGCAGTACTTC
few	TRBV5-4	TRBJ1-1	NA	CASSSWDQYGLDTEAFF	TGTGCCAGCAGCTCTTGGGATCAATACGGACTCGACACTGAAGCTTTCTTT
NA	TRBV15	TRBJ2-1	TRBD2	CATSRGLTSGTDNEQFF	TGTGCCACCAGCAGAGGTTTGACTAGCGGGACCGACAATGAGCAGTTCTTC
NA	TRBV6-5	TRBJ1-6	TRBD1	CASSRNRGADSPLHF	TGTGCCAGCAGCAGAAACAGGGGAGCGGATTCACCCCTCCACTTT
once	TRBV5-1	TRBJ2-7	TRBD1	CASSPGGQGHEQYF	TGCGCCAGCAGCCCCGGGGGACAGGGTCACGAGCAGTACTTC
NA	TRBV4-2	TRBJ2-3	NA	CASSQDLRDDTQYF	TGTGCCAGCAGCCAAGATCTCCGGGACGATACGCAGTATTTT
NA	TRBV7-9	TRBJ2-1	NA	CASRQGLTGNEQFF	TGTGCCAGCCGCCAGGGGCTAACGGGCAATGAGCAGTTCTTC
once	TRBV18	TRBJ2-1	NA	CASSPGTAIGNEQFF	TGTGCCAGCTCACCCGGGACGGCAATCGGGAATGAGCAGTTCTTC
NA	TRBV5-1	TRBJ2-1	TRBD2	CASSPTTSGGGNEQFF	TGCGCCAGCAGCCCCACGACTAGCGGGGGGGGCAATGAGCAGTTCTTC
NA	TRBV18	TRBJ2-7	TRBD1	CASSTRQGVTNEQYF	TGTGCCAGCTCAACAAGACAGGGTGTGACGAACGAGCAGTACTTC
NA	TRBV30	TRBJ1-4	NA	CAWRGGANEKLFF	TGTGCCTGGAGGGGAGGGGCTAATGAAAAACTGTTTTTT
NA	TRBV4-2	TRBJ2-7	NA	CASSQERGTYEQYF	TGTGCCAGCAGCCAAGAACGGGGGACCTACGAGCAGTACTTC
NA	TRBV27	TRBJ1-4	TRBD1	CASSILFGQGREKLFF	TGTGCCAGCAGTATCTTATTCGGACAGGGGAGGGAAAAACTGTTTTTT
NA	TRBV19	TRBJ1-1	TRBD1	CASSKDRGTEAFF	TGTGCCAGTAGTAAGGACAGGGGGACTGAAGCTTTCTTT
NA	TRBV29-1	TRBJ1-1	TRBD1	CSVRQGVNTEAFF	TGCAGCGTTAGACAGGGTGTTAACACTGAAGCTTTCTTT
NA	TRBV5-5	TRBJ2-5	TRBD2	CASSGGLAGGPGETQYF	TGTGCCAGCAGTGGGGGACTAGCGGGAGGGCCAGGAGAGACCCAGTACTTC